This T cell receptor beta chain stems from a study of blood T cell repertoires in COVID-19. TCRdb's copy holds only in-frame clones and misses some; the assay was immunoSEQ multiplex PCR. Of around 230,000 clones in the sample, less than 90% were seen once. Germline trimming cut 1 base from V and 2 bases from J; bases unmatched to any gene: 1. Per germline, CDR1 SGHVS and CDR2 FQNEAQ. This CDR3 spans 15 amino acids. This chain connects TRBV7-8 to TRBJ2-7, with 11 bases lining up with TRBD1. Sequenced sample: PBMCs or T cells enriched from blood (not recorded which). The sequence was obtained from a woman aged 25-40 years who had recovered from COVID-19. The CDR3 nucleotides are TGTGCCAGCAGCTTAGAGGGACAGGGGGCCTACGAGCAGTACTTC. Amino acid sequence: CASSLEGQGAYEQYF.